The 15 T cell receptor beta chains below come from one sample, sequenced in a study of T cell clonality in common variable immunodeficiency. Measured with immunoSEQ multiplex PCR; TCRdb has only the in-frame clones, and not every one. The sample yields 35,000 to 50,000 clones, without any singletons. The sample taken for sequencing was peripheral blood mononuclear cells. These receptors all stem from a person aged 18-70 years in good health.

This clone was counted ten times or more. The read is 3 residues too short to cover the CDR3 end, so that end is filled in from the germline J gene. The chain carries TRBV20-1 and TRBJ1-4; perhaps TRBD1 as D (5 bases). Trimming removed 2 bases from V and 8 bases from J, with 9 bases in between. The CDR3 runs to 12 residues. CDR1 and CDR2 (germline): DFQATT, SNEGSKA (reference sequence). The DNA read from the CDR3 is TGCAGTGCTAGACCCGGGGGGGAAAAA. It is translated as CSARPGGEK. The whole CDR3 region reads CSARPGGEKLFF.

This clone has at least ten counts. The part of the CDR3 DNA that was read is TGTGCCAGCAGCTTAGGGCAGGGAACGGAGGGC. Its protein is CASSLGQGTEG. The whole CDR3 sequence reads CASSLGQGTEGYTF. The gene calls are TRBV11-2 and TRBJ1-2, with a weak D call TRBD1 (5 bases). The sequenced fragment ends 3 residues before the CDR3 boundary, so the rest is inferred from the germline J gene. Germline lookup yields CDR1 SGHAT and CDR2 FQNNGV. The CDR3 is 14 amino acids.

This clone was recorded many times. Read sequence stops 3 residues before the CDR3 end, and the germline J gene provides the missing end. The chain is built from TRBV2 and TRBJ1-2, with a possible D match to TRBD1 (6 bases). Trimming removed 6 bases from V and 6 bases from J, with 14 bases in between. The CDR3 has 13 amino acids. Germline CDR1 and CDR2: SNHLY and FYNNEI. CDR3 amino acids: CASSSRDIDGYTF. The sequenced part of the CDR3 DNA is TGTGCCAGCAGCAGCAGGGACATCGATGGC.

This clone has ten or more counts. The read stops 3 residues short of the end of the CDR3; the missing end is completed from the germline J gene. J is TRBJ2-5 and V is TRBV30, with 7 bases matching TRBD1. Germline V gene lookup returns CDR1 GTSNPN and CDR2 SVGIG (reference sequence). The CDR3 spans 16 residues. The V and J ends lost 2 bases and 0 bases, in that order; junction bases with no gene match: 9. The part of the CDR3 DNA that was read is TGTGCCTGGAGTCCTTGGGACACAGGGGACCAAGAGACC. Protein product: CAWSPWDTGDQET. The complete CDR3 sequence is CAWSPWDTGDQETQYF.

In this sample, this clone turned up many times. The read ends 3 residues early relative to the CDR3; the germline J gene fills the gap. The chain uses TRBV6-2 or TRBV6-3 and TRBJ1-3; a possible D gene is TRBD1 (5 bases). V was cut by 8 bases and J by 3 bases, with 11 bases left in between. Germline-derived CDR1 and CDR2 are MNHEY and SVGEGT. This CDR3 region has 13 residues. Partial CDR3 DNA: TGTGCCAGCGCCCAGACAGTTGGAAACACC. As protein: CASAQTVGNT. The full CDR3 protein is CASAQTVGNTIYF.

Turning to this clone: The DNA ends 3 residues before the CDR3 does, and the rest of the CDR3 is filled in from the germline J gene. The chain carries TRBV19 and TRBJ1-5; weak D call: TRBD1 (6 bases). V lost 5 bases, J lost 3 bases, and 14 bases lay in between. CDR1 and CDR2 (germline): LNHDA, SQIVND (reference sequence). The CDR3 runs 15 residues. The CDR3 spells CASSPESGVNQPQHF. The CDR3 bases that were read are TGTGCCAGTAGTCCCGAATCAGGGGTCAATCAGCCC.

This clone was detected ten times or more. The CDR3 DNA, read in part, is TGCAGCCATAACGGGGGAAGGACTGAA. It specifies CSHNGGRTE. The whole CDR3 protein is CSHNGGRTEAFF. V usage is TRBV29-1 and J usage is TRBJ1-1, with D maybe TRBD1 (5 bases). The read is 3 residues too short to cover the CDR3 end, so that end is filled in from the germline J gene. Per germline, CDR1 SQVTM and CDR2 ANQGSEA. With 8 bases removed from V and 5 bases from J, the gap between germline ends came to 15 bases. CDR3 length: 12 residues.

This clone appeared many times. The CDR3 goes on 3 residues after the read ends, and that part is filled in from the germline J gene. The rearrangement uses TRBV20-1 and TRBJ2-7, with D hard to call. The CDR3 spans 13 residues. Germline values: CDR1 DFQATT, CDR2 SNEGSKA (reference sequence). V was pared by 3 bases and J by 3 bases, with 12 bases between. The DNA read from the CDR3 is TGCAGTGCTAGGCCGCGCACGAGCTACGAG. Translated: CSARPRTSYE. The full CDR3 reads CSARPRTSYEQYF.

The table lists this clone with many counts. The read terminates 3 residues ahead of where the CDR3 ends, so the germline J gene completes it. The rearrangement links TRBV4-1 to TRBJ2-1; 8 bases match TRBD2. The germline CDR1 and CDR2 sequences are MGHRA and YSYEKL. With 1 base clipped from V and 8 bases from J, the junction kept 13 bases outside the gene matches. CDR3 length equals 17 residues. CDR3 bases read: TGCGCCAGCAGCCAAGCCGGGGGGGCCTTGATACGGGATGAG. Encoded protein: CASSQAGGALIRDE. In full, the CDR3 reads CASSQAGGALIRDEQFF.

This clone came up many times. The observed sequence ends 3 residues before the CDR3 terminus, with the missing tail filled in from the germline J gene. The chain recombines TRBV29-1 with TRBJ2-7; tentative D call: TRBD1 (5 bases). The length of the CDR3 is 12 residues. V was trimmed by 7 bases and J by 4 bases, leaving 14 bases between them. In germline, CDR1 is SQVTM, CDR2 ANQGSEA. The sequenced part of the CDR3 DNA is TGCAGCGGGGGTGCAGGGATATACGAG. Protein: CSGGAGIYE. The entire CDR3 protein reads CSGGAGIYEQYF.

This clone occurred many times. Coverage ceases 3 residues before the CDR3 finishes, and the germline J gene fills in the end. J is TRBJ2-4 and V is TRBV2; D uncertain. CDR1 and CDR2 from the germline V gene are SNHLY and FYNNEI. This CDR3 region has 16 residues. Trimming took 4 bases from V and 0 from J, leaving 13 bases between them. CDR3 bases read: TGTGCCAGCAGTGTCGTGCAGATCCTAGCCAAAAACATT. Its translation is CASSVVQILAKNI. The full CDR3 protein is CASSVVQILAKNIQYF.

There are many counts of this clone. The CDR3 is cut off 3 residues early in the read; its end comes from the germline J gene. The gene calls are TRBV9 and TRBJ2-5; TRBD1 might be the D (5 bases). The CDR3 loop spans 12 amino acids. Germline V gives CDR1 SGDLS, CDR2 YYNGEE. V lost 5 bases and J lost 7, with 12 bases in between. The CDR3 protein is CASSGAPGTQYF. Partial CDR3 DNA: TGTGCCAGCAGTGGGGCCCCGGGGACC.

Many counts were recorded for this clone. CDR3 DNA, as far as it was read: TGCGCCAGCAGCCAGTTTCCCGGGACAGGGGACAATGAG. Protein sequence: CASSQFPGTGDNE. The full CDR3 is CASSQFPGTGDNEQFF. The V call is TRBV4-1, the J call TRBJ2-1, with 10 positions matching TRBD1. With the read ending 3 residues before the CDR3 end, the germline J gene is used to fill in that end. J gave up 5 bases and V 3 bases, and 7 bases lay outside the gene matches. The CDR3 is made up of 16 amino acids. Germline CDR1 MGHRA, CDR2 YSYEKL.

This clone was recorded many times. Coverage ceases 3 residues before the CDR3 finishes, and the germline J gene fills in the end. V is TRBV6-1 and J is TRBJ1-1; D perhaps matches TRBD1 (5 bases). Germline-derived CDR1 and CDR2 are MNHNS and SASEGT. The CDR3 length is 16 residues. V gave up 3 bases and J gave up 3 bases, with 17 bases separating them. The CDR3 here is CASSDHQGRLDTEAFF. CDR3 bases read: TGTGCCAGCAGTGATCACCAGGGAAGATTAGACACTGAA.

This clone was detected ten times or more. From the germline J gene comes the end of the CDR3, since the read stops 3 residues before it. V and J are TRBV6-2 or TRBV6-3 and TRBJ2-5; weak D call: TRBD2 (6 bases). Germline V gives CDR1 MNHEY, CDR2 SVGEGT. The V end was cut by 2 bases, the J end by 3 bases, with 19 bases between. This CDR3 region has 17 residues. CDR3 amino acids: CASSYEGGISLKETQYF. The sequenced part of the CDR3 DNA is TGTGCCAGCAGTTACGAAGGCGGGATATCCCTCAAAGAGACC.